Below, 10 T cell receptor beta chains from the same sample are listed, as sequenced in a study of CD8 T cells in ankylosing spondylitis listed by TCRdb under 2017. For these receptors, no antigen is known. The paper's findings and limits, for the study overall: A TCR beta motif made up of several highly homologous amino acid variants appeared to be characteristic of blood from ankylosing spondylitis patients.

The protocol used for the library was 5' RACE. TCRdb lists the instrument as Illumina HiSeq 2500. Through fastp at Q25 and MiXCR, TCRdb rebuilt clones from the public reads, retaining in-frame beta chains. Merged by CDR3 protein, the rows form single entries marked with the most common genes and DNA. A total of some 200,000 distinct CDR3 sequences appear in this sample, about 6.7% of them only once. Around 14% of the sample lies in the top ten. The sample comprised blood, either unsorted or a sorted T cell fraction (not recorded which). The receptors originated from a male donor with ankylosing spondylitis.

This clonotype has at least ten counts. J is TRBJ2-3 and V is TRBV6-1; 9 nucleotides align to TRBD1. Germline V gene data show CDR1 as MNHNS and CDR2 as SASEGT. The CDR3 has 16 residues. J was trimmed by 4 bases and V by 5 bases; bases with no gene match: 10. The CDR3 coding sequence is TGTGCCAGCAGTCCGGGGACAGGGAGGTCATCAGATACGCAGTATTTT. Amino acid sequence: CASSPGTGRSSDTQYF.

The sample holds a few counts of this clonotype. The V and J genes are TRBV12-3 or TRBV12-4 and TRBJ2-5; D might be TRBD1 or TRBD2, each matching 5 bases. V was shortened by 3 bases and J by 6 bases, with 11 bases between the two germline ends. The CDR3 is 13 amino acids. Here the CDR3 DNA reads TGTGCCAGCAGTTTCGGGACCCTCCAGACCCAGTACTTC. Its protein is CASSFGTLQTQYF.

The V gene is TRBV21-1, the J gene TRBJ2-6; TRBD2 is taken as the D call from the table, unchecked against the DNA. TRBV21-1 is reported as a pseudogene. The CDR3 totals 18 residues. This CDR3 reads CASSNPLAGVSGANVLTF. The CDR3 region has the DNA TGTGCCAGCAGCAATCCTCTGGCGGGAGTGTCTGGGGCCAACGTCCTGACTTTC.

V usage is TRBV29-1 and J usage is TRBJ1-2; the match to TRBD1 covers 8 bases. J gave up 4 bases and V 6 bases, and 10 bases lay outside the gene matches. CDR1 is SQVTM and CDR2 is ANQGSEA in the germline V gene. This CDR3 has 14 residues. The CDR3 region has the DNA TGCAGCGTCGCATCACAGGGGGAATTCTATGGCTACACCTTC. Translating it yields CSVASQGEFYGYTF.

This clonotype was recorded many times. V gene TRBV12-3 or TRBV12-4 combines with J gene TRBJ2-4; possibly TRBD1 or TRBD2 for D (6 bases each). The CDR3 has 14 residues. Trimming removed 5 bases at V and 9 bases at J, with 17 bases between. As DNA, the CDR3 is TGTGCCAGCAGTCCTCATGGGGGGCTCGGCATTCAGTACTTC. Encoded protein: CASSPHGGLGIQYF.

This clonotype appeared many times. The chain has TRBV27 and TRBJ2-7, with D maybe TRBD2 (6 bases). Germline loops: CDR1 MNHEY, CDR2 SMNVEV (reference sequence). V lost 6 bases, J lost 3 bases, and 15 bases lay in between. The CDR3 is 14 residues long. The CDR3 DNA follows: TGTGCCAGCAGCCCTGGACTACAGTTCTACGAGCAGTACTTC. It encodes CASSPGLQFYEQYF.

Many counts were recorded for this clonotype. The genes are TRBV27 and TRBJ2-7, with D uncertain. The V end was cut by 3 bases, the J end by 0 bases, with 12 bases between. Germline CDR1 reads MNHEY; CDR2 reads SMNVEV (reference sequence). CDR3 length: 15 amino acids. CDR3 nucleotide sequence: TGTGCCAGCAGTTTCGGGCGGAGAAGCTCCTACGAGCAGTACTTC. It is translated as CASSFGRRSSYEQYF.

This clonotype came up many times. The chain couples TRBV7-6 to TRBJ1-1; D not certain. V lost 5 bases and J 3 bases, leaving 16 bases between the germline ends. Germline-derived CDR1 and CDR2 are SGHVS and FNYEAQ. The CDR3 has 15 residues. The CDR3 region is CASSLDRTGHTEAFF. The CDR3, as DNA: TGTGCCAGCAGCCTAGACCGTACCGGGCACACTGAAGCTTTCTTT.

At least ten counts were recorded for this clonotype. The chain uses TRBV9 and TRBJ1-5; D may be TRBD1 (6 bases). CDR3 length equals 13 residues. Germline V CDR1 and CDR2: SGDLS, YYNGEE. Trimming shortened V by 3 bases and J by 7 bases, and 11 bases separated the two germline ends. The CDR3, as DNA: TGTGCCAGCAGCGCCGGGACAAAACAGCCCCAGCATTTT. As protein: CASSAGTKQPQHF.

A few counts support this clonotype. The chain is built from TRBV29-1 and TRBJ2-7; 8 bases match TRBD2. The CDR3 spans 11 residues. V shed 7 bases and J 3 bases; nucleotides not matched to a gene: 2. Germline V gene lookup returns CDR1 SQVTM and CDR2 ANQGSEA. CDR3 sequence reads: CSASGSYEQYF. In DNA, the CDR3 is TGCAGCGCGAGCGGGAGCTACGAGCAGTACTTC.